The 28 T cell receptor beta chains given below trace back to one sample, sequenced in a study of T cells in Graves' hyperthyroidism and ophthalmopathy. The CDR3 regions of TCR beta were amplified from RNA transcripts. HTBI primers were the set used in a first-round RT-PCR of the TCR CDR3. Via MiXCR, TCRdb re-called the multiplex PCR reads, giving one row per CDR3 protein. The sample holds about 400,000 distinct CDR3 sequences; 13% to 15% are singletons and the top ten take around 20%. The sequencing input was blood. The receptors originated from a woman younger than 45 with Graves' ophthalmopathy.

This clonotype has ten or more counts. The CDR3 DNA sequence: TGTGCCAGCAGTCTATACCTAGGGACAGGGGGAACAGGCGAGCAGTACTTC. This codes for CASSLYLGTGGTGEQYF. The rearrangement links TRBV28 to TRBJ2-7; 11 nucleotides agree with TRBD1. With 5 bases clipped from V and 6 bases from J, the junction kept 15 bases outside the gene matches. The CDR3 covers 17 residues. Germline-derived CDR1 and CDR2 are MDHEN and SYDVKM.

This clonotype was observed at least ten times. The V and J genes are TRBV2 and TRBJ1-1; perhaps TRBD1 as D (6 bases). This CDR3 spans 13 amino acids. V lost 1 base and J lost 8, with 11 bases in between. Germline loops: CDR1 SNHLY, CDR2 FYNNEI. The CDR3 DNA follows: TGTGCCAGCAGTGAAGGGACAGCTATAGAAGCTTTCTTT. It codes for CASSEGTAIEAFF.

This clonotype was seen ten or more times. J is TRBJ1-1 and V is TRBV28; D ambiguous. From germline, CDR1 is MDHEN and CDR2 SYDVKM. The V end was cut by 2 bases, the J end by 4 bases, with 11 bases between. The CDR3 has 14 residues. DNA for the CDR3: TGTGCCAGCAGTTTAGTGGTGGAGGGCACTGAAGCTTTCTTT. Protein: CASSLVVEGTEAFF.

This clonotype was counted only a few times. The chain uses TRBV6-6 and TRBJ2-3, with D perhaps matching TRBD1 (5 bases). This CDR3 has 17 amino acids. Germline V gene sequence: CDR1 MNHNY, CDR2 SVGAGI (reference sequence). Trimming stripped 0 bases from V and 11 bases from J, with 24 bases between. CDR3 sequence (DNA): TGTGCCAGCAGTTACTCGGGGCTCGACCAAGAAGGAGTTAGGCAGTATTTT. It yields the protein CASSYSGLDQEGVRQYF.

The table lists this clonotype with a few counts. In DNA form, the CDR3 reads TGTGCCAGCAGTTACTATCGGGGACTAGCGGGGCTGGAGACCCAGTACTTC. This gives the protein CASSYYRGLAGLETQYF. V and J are TRBV6-5 and TRBJ2-5; 13 positions agree with TRBD2. Germline CDR1 and CDR2: MNHEY and SVGAGI. There are 17 residues in the CDR3. The junction had 7 bases not matched to a gene; V was cut back by 1 base and J by 5 bases.

This clonotype was seen many times. This rearrangement joins TRBV25-1 to TRBJ2-3, with D perhaps matching TRBD1 or TRBD2 (6 bases each). The germline V gene encodes CDR1 MGHDK and CDR2 SYGVNS. V was trimmed by 4 bases and J by 2 bases, leaving 19 bases between them. CDR3 length equals 17 residues. CDR3 in amino acids: CASSGPQRGAYTDTQYF. CDR3 sequence (DNA): TGTGCCAGCAGTGGACCTCAGAGGGGGGCCTACACAGATACGCAGTATTTT.

This clonotype appeared a few times. One end of the junction does not line up with germline, which may come from a read error. The CDR3 protein is CRANYGYTF. In DNA form, the CDR3 reads TGCAGAGCTAACTATGGCTACACCTTC. The J gene is TRBJ1-2, the V gene TRBV20-1; D is unresolved. The CDR3 loop spans 9 amino acids. Looked up from germline, CDR1 is DFQATT and CDR2 is SNEGSKA (reference sequence).

This clonotype was seen ten or more times. The V and J genes are TRBV30 and TRBJ2-3; 10 bases are a match to TRBD2. The ends lost 8 bases at V and 1 base at J; junction bases unmatched: 12. The CDR3 spans 16 residues. Looked up from germline, CDR1 is GTSNPN and CDR2 is SVGIG (reference sequence). The CDR3, as DNA: TGTGCCCGGACGGGCCCTAGCGGGGGCCGCACAGATACGCAGTATTTT. It specifies CARTGPSGGRTDTQYF.

This clonotype was recorded many times. This chain uses TRBV12-3 or TRBV12-4 with TRBJ2-2; no clear D gene. The CDR3 is made up of 14 amino acids. Trimming removed 0 bases from V and 7 bases from J, with 9 bases in between. CDR3 amino acids: CASSLALGIGELFF. Here the CDR3 DNA reads TGTGCCAGCAGTTTAGCGCTGGGAATCGGGGAGCTGTTTTTT.

This clonotype was seen at least ten times. The V gene is TRBV6-6, the J gene TRBJ1-1, with D maybe TRBD1 (5 bases). The ends were cut back, 1 base at V and 6 bases at J, with 9 bases in the middle. The CDR3 runs to 13 residues. Germline values: CDR1 MNHNY, CDR2 SVGAGI (reference sequence). In DNA form, the CDR3 reads TGTGCCAGCAGTTACTTGGGACGCGCTGAAGCTTTCTTT. This translates into CASSYLGRAEAFF.

This clonotype was detected many times. The rearrangement links TRBV7-9 to TRBJ2-7; 7 positions agree with TRBD2. The germline V gene has CDR1 SEHNR and CDR2 FQNEAQ (reference sequence). V lost 5 bases, J lost 2 bases, and 12 bases stayed unmatched. CDR3 length: 16 amino acids. In DNA form, the CDR3 reads TGTGCCAGCAGCCGCCCCCCGGGGACTAAGGCCTACGAGCAGTACTTC. It yields the protein CASSRPPGTKAYEQYF.

This clonotype was seen repeatedly, ten times or more. The chain links TRBV7-3 to TRBJ2-3; D uncertain. V was cut by 3 bases and J by 1 base, with 11 bases left in between. The CDR3 is made up of 15 amino acids. Germline CDR1 and CDR2: SGHTA and FQGTGA. The CDR3 protein is CASSFKSAGTDTQYF. CDR3 in DNA: TGTGCCAGCAGCTTTAAAAGCGCCGGCACAGATACGCAGTATTTT.

This clonotype was recorded many times. This chain joins TRBV11-2 and TRBJ2-7, with TRBD1 identical over 8 bases. Germline values: CDR1 SGHAT, CDR2 FQNNGV. This CDR3 has 14 amino acids. Trimming cost V 1 base and J 5 bases; bases outside gene matches: 4. The CDR3 here is CASSLGTGSHEQYF. Here the CDR3 DNA reads TGTGCCAGCAGCTTAGGGACAGGGTCCCACGAGCAGTACTTC.

This clonotype has a count of ten or more. The gene calls are TRBV11-2 and TRBJ1-4, with no clear D. Between the trimmed V and J ends, which lost 1 base and 0 bases, there was a span of 3 bases. CDR3 length: 14 residues. Germline assignment: CDR1 SGHAT and CDR2 FQNNGV. The DNA for the CDR3 is TGTGCCAGCAGCTTAGGGACAACTAATGAAAAACTGTTTTTT. Encoded protein: CASSLGTTNEKLFF. Supplemented by reference TRBV11-2 and TRBJ1-4, the full variable domain reads EAGVAQSPRYKIIEKRQSVAFWCNPISGHATLYWYQQILGQGPKLLIQFQNNGVVDDSQLPKDRFSAERLKGVDSTLKIQPAKLEDSAVYLCASSLGTTNEKLFFGSGTQLSVL.

This clonotype occurred many times. The rearrangement links TRBV11-2 to TRBJ1-5, with D unresolved. CDR1 SGHAT and CDR2 FQNNGV come from the germline V gene. Trimming pared 3 bases from V and 7 bases from J, leaving 7 bases between. The CDR3 totals 12 residues. CDR3 coding DNA: TGTGCCAGCAGCTTTTCGGGGCAGCCCCAGCATTTT. Amino acids: CASSFSGQPQHF.

This clonotype was counted between two and nine times. J is TRBJ2-1 and V is TRBV29-1; D is possibly TRBD2 (6 bases). The V end lost 5 bases, the J end lost 4 bases, and 15 bases lay between the germline ends. The germline CDR1 and CDR2 sequences are SQVTM and ANQGSEA. The CDR3 is 14 residues long. CDR3 sequence (DNA): TGCAGCGTTAAACGGGGGACGATATACAATGAGCAGTTCTTC. This translates into CSVKRGTIYNEQFF.

The CDR3 sequence: CASSLEGTGGPANRMSTEAFF. The CDR3 DNA follows: TGCGCCAGCAGCTTGGAGGGGACAGGGGGCCCCGCCAACCGAATGAGCACTGAAGCTTTCTTT. The chain joins TRBV5-1 to TRBJ1-1; TRBD1 aligns across 12 bases. From germline, CDR1 is SGHRS and CDR2 YFSETQ. V lost 0 bases to trimming and J lost 4 bases; unmatched junction nucleotides: 19. The CDR3 is made up of 21 amino acids.

This clonotype was counted ten times or more. V and J are TRBV5-1 and TRBJ1-6; possibly TRBD1 for D (6 bases). Trimming removed 0 bases from V and 2 bases from J, with 18 bases in between. In germline, CDR1 is SGHRS, CDR2 YFSETQ. This CDR3 is 19 amino acids long. CDR3: CASSLAGGVGGTYNSPLHF. In DNA form, the CDR3 reads TGCGCCAGCAGCTTGGCCGGCGGGGTAGGGGGAACCTATAATTCACCCCTCCACTTT.

Many counts were recorded for this clonotype. The V call is TRBV6-2 or TRBV6-3, the J call TRBJ2-5; D not resolved. Germline V gene data show CDR1 as MNHEY and CDR2 as SVGEGT. V was trimmed by 7 bases and J by 1 base, leaving 10 bases between them. The CDR3 sequence is 13 residues long. CDR3 sequence: CASTSSLQETQYF. The DNA for the CDR3 is TGTGCCAGCACCTCGTCCCTCCAAGAGACCCAGTACTTC.

This clonotype was detected ten times or more. This chain uses TRBV24-1 with TRBJ2-1; TRBD2 matches at 7 bases. CDR1 KGHDR and CDR2 SFDVKD come from the germline V gene. With 3 bases clipped from V and 9 bases from J, the junction kept 10 bases outside the gene matches. The CDR3 is made up of 15 amino acids. This chain's CDR3 is CATSDPSGLVGEQFF. CDR3 DNA: TGTGCCACCAGTGATCCCTCAGGACTAGTAGGTGAGCAGTTCTTC.

This clonotype was seen repeatedly, ten times or more. This chain links TRBV7-3 with TRBJ2-1; D ambiguous. Germline values: CDR1 SGHTA, CDR2 FQGTGA. This CDR3 has 14 amino acids. Trimming stripped 2 bases from V and 9 bases from J, with 14 bases between. The CDR3 is CASSLAPLRGEQFF. The CDR3 nucleotides read TGTGCCAGCAGCTTAGCACCACTACGAGGTGAGCAGTTCTTC.

This clonotype came up many times. Here the CDR3 DNA reads TGTGCCAGCAGCCGTGGACTAGCGGGGGCGATTCAAGAGACCCAGTACTTC. Translated, it gives CASSRGLAGAIQETQYF. The chain couples TRBV7-2 to TRBJ2-5, with 13 bases fitting TRBD2. Germline trimming cut 5 bases from V and 2 bases from J; bases unmatched to any gene: 8. The CDR3 sequence is 17 residues long. Germline V gene lookup returns CDR1 SGHTA and CDR2 FQGNSA.

Ten or more counts support this clonotype. This chain joins TRBV12-3 or TRBV12-4 and TRBJ2-2; D might be TRBD1 (6 bases). V was pared by 1 base and J by 6 bases, with 12 bases between. This CDR3 comprises 15 residues. Here the CDR3 reads CASSLVTGPAGELFF. The CDR3 nucleotides are TGTGCCAGCAGTTTAGTGACAGGCCCAGCCGGGGAGCTGTTTTTT.

The sample holds many counts of this clonotype. The chain carries TRBV11-2 and TRBJ2-5; unclear D gene. The germline V gene has CDR1 SGHAT and CDR2 FQNNGV. CDR3 length: 12 residues. V was cut by 2 bases and J by 4 bases, with 5 bases left in between. CDR3 sequence reads: CASSLTSETQYF. The CDR3 nucleotides read TGTGCCAGCAGCTTAACTTCAGAGACCCAGTACTTC. The full variable domain, rest sourced from reference TRBV11-2 and TRBJ2-5, is EAGVAQSPRYKIIEKRQSVAFWCNPISGHATLYWYQQILGQGPKLLIQFQNNGVVDDSQLPKDRFSAERLKGVDSTLKIQPAKLEDSAVYLCASSLTSETQYFGPGTRLLVL.

The table lists this clonotype with a few counts. The J gene is TRBJ1-1, the V gene TRBV6-1; 10 nucleotides line up with TRBD1. The CDR3 spans 11 residues. V was clipped by 6 bases and J by 10 bases; unmatched bases: 2. Germline V gives CDR1 MNHNS, CDR2 SASEGT. The CDR3 DNA sequence: TGTGCCAGCAGCTGGACAGGGGGAGCTTTCTTT. Encoded protein: CASSWTGGAFF.

The chain employs TRBV7-2 and TRBJ2-6; D call uncertain. CDR1 SGHTA and CDR2 FQGNSA come from the germline V gene. Trimming took off 0 bases at V and 2 bases at J, with 14 bases between the two ends. The CDR3 is 18 residues long. CDR3 DNA: TGTGCCAGCAGCTTAGCGCGGTCGGTGCTAGCTGGGGCCAACGTCCTGACTTTC. Amino acid sequence: CASSLARSVLAGANVLTF. Looking up the rest from reference TRBV7-2 and TRBJ2-6 gives the full variable domain: GAGVSQSPSNKVTEKGKDVELRCDPISGHTALYWYRQSLGQGLEFLIYFQGNSAPDKSGLPSDRFSAERTGGSVSTLTIQRTQQEDSAVYLCASSLARSVLAGANVLTFGAGSRLTVL.

This clonotype was counted ten times or more. V gene TRBV20-1 combines with J gene TRBJ1-3; TRBD1 matches at 7 bases. The germline gives CDR1 DFQATT, CDR2 SNEGSKA (reference sequence). Trimming removed 0 bases from V and 4 bases from J; junction bases left unmatched: 9. The CDR3 runs to 16 residues. In nucleotides, the CDR3 is TGCAGTGCTAGAGATAGTTACAGGGGTCGCGGAAACACCATATATTTT. Translating gives CSARDSYRGRGNTIYF.

Ten or more counts support this clonotype. V and J are TRBV5-6 and TRBJ1-1; D is unresolved. The CDR3 is made up of 14 amino acids. Trimming left V 2 bases short and J 2 bases short, with 10 bases between. Germline CDR1 is SGHDT and CDR2 is YYEEEE. CDR3 residues: CASSFWTANTEAFF. As DNA, the CDR3 is TGTGCCAGCAGCTTCTGGACGGCTAACACTGAAGCTTTCTTT. The full variable domain, in which reference TRBV5-6 and TRBJ1-1 provide the parts outside the CDR3, is DAGVTQSPTHLIKTRGQQVTLRCSPKSGHDTVSWYQQALGQGPQFIFQYYEEEERQRGNFPDRFSGHQFPNYSSELNVNALLLGDSALYLCASSFWTANTEAFFGQGTRLTVV.